This paragraph covers one T cell receptor beta chain sequence. This entry is derived from a study of blood T cell repertoires in COVID-19. At the level of the study: Italy, Spain and the United States were the sources of the convalescent and acute COVID-19 samples.

Profiled with immunoSEQ multiplex PCR; TCRdb holds only in-frame clones, not every one. The table lists over 200,000 clones, approximately 86% of them singletons. V was trimmed by 0 bases and J by 1 base, leaving 8 bases between them. Germline CDR1 and CDR2: GTSNPN and SVGIG (reference sequence). The CDR3 spans 14 residues. This TCR was recovered from a man in his forties with acute or convalescent COVID-19. The chain joins TRBV30 to TRBJ2-3; D uncertain. Sequencing input: peripheral blood. CDR3 bases: TGTGCCTGGAGTGTTTCCCGGGGCACAGATACGCAGTATTTT. Translated, it gives CAWSVSRGTDTQYF.